A selection of T cell receptor beta chains follows, all from one sample in a study of T cell responses to AZD1222 COVID-19 vaccine. Clones were sequenced by immunoSEQ multiplex PCR, and TCRdb holds only the in-frame ones, with some missing. The sample lists about 120,000 clones; 85% to 90% were seen once. The sequencing used peripheral blood, collected on day 0 of MenACWY control vaccination. These receptors all come from an adult in good health. CDR3s include the opening cysteine and the closing phenylalanine or tryptophan. Fields, in order: V gene, CDR3 protein.

TRBV20-1 | CSASQGPDNQPQHF
TRBV29-1 | CSVARGHQNTEAFF
TRBV2 | CASSGGGQSYGYTF
TRBV4-2 | CASSRNRGEAYNEQFF
TRBV7-2 | CASSPRYRGRETQYF
TRBV10-3 | CAISGKQGGNTEAFF
TRBV5-1 | CASHPESDTQYF
TRBV19 | CASSTGMGGASETQYF
TRBV7-7 | CASSLTDGELFF
TRBV18 | CASSVGQNTEAFF
TRBV6-5 | CASSYSPRLNTEAFF
TRBV18 | CASSQTGGTINYGYTF
TRBV2 | CASSADEGGNEQFF
TRBV10-3 | CAISELKGTSGNEQYF
TRBV7-8 | CASSLRVGTGETQYF
TRBV21-1 | CASSNRDRPNNEQFF
TRBV11-3 | CASSSTPREQFF
TRBV7-2 | CASSLLQGYGYTF
TRBV29-1 | CSVEDPFGIGGYTF
TRBV5-8 | CASSSWTPNTGELFF
TRBV13 | CASSRYPLGPESYNEQFF
TRBV5-6 | CASSWGSGSSYNEQFF
TRBV2 | CASRQGGTEAFF
TRBV27 | CASSFRGSTEAFF